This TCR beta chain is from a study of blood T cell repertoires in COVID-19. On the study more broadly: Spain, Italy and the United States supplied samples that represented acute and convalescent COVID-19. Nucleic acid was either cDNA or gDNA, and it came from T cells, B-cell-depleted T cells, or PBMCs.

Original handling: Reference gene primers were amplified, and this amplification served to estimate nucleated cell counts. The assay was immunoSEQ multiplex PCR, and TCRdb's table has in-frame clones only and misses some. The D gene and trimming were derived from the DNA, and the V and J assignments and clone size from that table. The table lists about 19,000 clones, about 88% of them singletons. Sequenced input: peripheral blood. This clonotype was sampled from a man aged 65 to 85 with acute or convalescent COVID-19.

CDR3 bases: TGCGCCAGCAGCCAAGATACAACAGCAACTAATGAAAAACTGTTTTTT. Translating gives CASSQDTTATNEKLFF. V gene TRBV4-1 combines with J gene TRBJ1-4; unclear D gene. CDR3 size: 16 residues. From germline, CDR1 is MGHRA and CDR2 YSYEKL. V lost 0 bases, J lost 0 bases, and 8 bases lay in between.